The 26 T cell receptor beta chains presented below share a single source sample, sequenced in a study of shared clonotypes between healthy human individuals. TCRdb's copy holds only in-frame clones and misses some; the assay was immunoSEQ multiplex PCR. The sample consists of nearly 2 million clones, approximately 94% of them appearing once. Positive CCR7 selection of CD45RO-negative cells yielded the naive CD8 cells, and terminally differentiated effector memory CD45RA+ cells were excluded. The sample consisted of naive CD8+ T cells sorted from blood. These receptors were collected from a man aged 18-30 years in good health.

The chain combines TRBV10-3 with TRBJ1-2, with D unclear. Looked up from germline, CDR1 is ENHRY and CDR2 is SYGVKD. The CDR3 sequence is 13 residues long. Trimming took off 2 bases at V and 5 bases at J, with 9 bases between the two ends. The CDR3 region has the DNA TGTGCCATCAGTGAGGGCAGCATATATGGCTACACCTTC. Translated: CAISEGSIYGYTF.

The CDR3 region is CASSLRVVYEQYF. DNA of the CDR3: TGTGCCAGCAGTTTAAGGGTCGTCTACGAGCAGTACTTC. The rearrangement joins TRBV27 to TRBJ2-7; D remains ambiguous. The V end lost 2 bases, the J end lost 3 bases, and 8 bases lay between the germline ends. From germline, CDR1 is MNHEY and CDR2 SMNVEV (reference sequence). The CDR3 loop spans 13 amino acids.

The rearrangement uses TRBV27 and TRBJ2-7, with 9 bases that match TRBD1. The CDR3 contains 13 residues. Germline-derived CDR1 and CDR2 are MNHEY and SMNVEV (reference sequence). V gave up 4 bases and J gave up 7 bases; unmatched junction bases: 5. The CDR3, as DNA: TGTGCCAGCAGTTCATGGACAGGGGAAGAGCAGTACTTC. This encodes CASSSWTGEEQYF.

The chain links TRBV6-5 to TRBJ1-1; D is ambiguous. Trimming stripped 5 bases from V and 4 bases from J, with 11 bases between. CDR3 length: 13 amino acids. The germline V gene has CDR1 MNHEY and CDR2 SVGAGI. The CDR3 reads CASSPKGFTEAFF. In DNA, the CDR3 is TGTGCCAGCAGTCCTAAAGGGTTCACTGAAGCTTTCTTT.

The rearrangement joins TRBV27 to TRBJ2-7; TRBD1 aligns across 10 bases. Germline CDR1 is MNHEY and CDR2 is SMNVEV (reference sequence). CDR3 length equals 16 residues. Trimming removed 4 bases from V and 2 bases from J; junction bases left unmatched: 8. The CDR3 reads CASSSVGTGVTYEQYF. CDR3 DNA: TGTGCCAGCAGTTCGGTCGGGACAGGGGTGACCTACGAGCAGTACTTC.

The chain combines TRBV4-1 with TRBJ1-2; D uncertain. The CDR3 length is 13 residues. V was clipped by 4 bases and J by 8 bases, with 14 bases between them. The germline CDR1 and CDR2 sequences are MGHRA and YSYEKL. DNA for the CDR3: TGCGCCAGCAGCCCAGGTGCTCAGGAGGGCTACACCTTC. Amino acid sequence: CASSPGAQEGYTF.

The chain joins TRBV30 to TRBJ2-1, with 7 nucleotides matching TRBD2. Looked up from germline, CDR1 is GTSNPN and CDR2 is SVGIG (reference sequence). CDR3 length: 15 residues. Trimming cost V 0 bases and J 2 bases; bases outside gene matches: 4. DNA for the CDR3: TGTGCCTGGAGTGTACTGGGGGGGGCCTACAATGAGCAGTTCTTC. Translated: CAWSVLGGAYNEQFF.

V and J are TRBV5-1 and TRBJ2-7; D ambiguous. V was trimmed by 1 base and J by 4 bases, leaving 12 bases between them. Germline V gives CDR1 SGHRS, CDR2 YFSETQ. The CDR3 runs to 14 residues. CDR3 loop: CASSLFGNGYEQYF. For the CDR3, the DNA is TGCGCCAGCAGCTTGTTTGGAAACGGATACGAGCAGTACTTC.

The chain uses TRBV27 and TRBJ2-7; D remains unclear. Trimming removed 8 bases at V and 3 bases at J, with 8 bases between. The V gene's germline CDR1 is MNHEY and CDR2 SMNVEV (reference sequence). The CDR3 has 11 amino acids. CDR3 DNA sequence: TGTGCCAGCCGCCTCCACTACGAGCAGTACTTC. Translation gives CASRLHYEQYF.

This chain connects TRBV7-9 to TRBJ2-2; 11 positions match TRBD2. This CDR3 spans 15 amino acids. Germline CDR1 is SEHNR and CDR2 is FQNEAQ (reference sequence). Trimming at V came to 6 bases and at J to 2 bases, leaving 2 bases not matched to a gene. CDR3 region: CASRGTSGNTGELFF. The DNA for the CDR3 is TGTGCCAGCAGGGGGACTAGCGGCAACACCGGGGAGCTGTTTTTT.

There are a few counts of this clone. The rearrangement joins TRBV30 to TRBJ1-6; 7 positions agree with TRBD1. The CDR3 is 12 residues long. Germline V gene data show CDR1 as GTSNPN and CDR2 as SVGIG (reference sequence). The trim removed 8 bases at V and 6 bases at J, leaving 4 bases unmatched. CDR3 loop: CATGTVNSPLHF. In DNA, the CDR3 is TGTGCCACCGGGACAGTTAATTCACCCCTCCACTTT.

The chain combines TRBV6-6 with TRBJ1-2, with TRBD1 matching 9 bases. The ends lost 2 bases at V and 5 bases at J; junction bases unmatched: 9. This CDR3 contains 16 residues. The germline V gene has CDR1 MNHNY and CDR2 SVGAGI (reference sequence). Here the CDR3 DNA reads TGTGCCAGCAGTTACGCCCCACAGGGGGCAGGATATGGCTACACCTTC. Translating it yields CASSYAPQGAGYGYTF.

The rearrangement joins TRBV7-9 to TRBJ1-5, with D perhaps TRBD1 (5 bases). In germline, CDR1 is SEHNR, CDR2 FQNEAQ (reference sequence). The CDR3 is 16 amino acids. V lost 0 bases and J 3 bases, leaving 12 bases between the germline ends. The CDR3 DNA follows: TGTGCCAGCAGCTTAGCGGCCCAGGGCCACAATCAGCCCCAGCATTTT. It specifies CASSLAAQGHNQPQHF.

Remarks on this clone: The same CDR3 can be traced to other DNA sequences in this sample. This chain connects TRBV30 to TRBJ2-7; TRBD2 might be the D (5 bases). The CDR3 sequence is 13 residues long. Germline CDR1 and CDR2: GTSNPN and SVGIG (reference sequence). Trimming pared 2 bases from V and 1 base from J, leaving 9 bases between. The DNA for the CDR3 is TGTGCCTGGAGTACCGGGGTTTCCTACGAGCAGTACTTC. Its translation is CAWSTGVSYEQYF.

The V gene is TRBV4-3, the J gene TRBJ2-7, with no clear D. Germline lookup yields CDR1 LGHNA and CDR2 YSLEER. CDR3 length: 13 amino acids. V was cut by 0 bases and J by 5 bases, with 8 bases left in between. In nucleotides, the CDR3 is TGCGCCAGCAGCCAAGAGGGTAGTCACGAGCAGTACTTC. It translates to CASSQEGSHEQYF.

CDR3 in amino acids: CATSRDRLAGVGQFF. The CDR3 DNA reads as TGTGCCACCAGCAGAGATCGGCTAGCGGGGGTGGGGCAGTTCTTC. The gene calls are TRBV15 and TRBJ2-1; 10 nucleotides agree with TRBD2. Germline assignment: CDR1 LNHNV and CDR2 YYDKDF (reference sequence). V lost 0 bases, J lost 12 bases, and 8 bases stayed unmatched. The CDR3 contains 15 residues.

The chain carries TRBV9 and TRBJ2-7, with 8 positions matching TRBD1. Germline CDR1 SGDLS, CDR2 YYNGEE. CDR3 length: 16 residues. The ends lost 4 bases at V and 6 bases at J; junction bases unmatched: 15. CDR3 protein: CASSPPSGTGVGEQYF. The CDR3 DNA reads as TGTGCCAGCAGCCCACCATCCGGGACAGGCGTGGGCGAGCAGTACTTC.

Note on this clone: The sample contains more than one DNA sequence encoding this CDR3. The chain carries TRBV14 and TRBJ2-7; 8 positions agree with TRBD2. J gave up 3 bases and V 2 bases, and 3 bases lay outside the gene matches. This CDR3 is built from 14 residues. CDR1 is SGHDN, CDR2 FVKESK, per germline. For the CDR3, the DNA is TGTGCCAGCAGCCAACTAGCGGGTGACTACGAGCAGTACTTC. It is translated as CASSQLAGDYEQYF.

V gene TRBV29-1 combines with J gene TRBJ1-1; tentatively, D is TRBD1 (6 bases). The germline V gene has CDR1 SQVTM and CDR2 ANQGSEA. V was clipped by 6 bases and J by 8 bases, with 16 bases between them. The CDR3 has 12 amino acids. In DNA form, the CDR3 reads TGCAGCGTCCTTGGCAGGGGAACCGAAGCTTTCTTT. Its translation is CSVLGRGTEAFF.

V usage is TRBV5-8 and J usage is TRBJ2-7; D is ambiguous. CDR3 length: 14 amino acids. Germline V gene lookup returns CDR1 SGHTS and CDR2 YDEGEE. V was trimmed by 4 bases and J by 2 bases, leaving 13 bases between them. This chain's CDR3 is CASSPGLITYEQYF. The CDR3, as DNA: TGTGCCAGCAGCCCCGGCCTGATTACCTACGAGCAGTACTTC.

The chain combines TRBV6-6 with TRBJ1-3, with 7 bases lining up with TRBD1. Trimming removed 2 bases from V and 2 bases from J; junction bases left unmatched: 3. The germline CDR1 and CDR2 sequences are MNHNY and SVGAGI (reference sequence). The CDR3 extends over 15 amino acids. The CDR3 DNA is TGTGCCAGCAGTTACGGGACAGTCGCTGGAAACACCATATATTTT. This encodes CASSYGTVAGNTIYF.

This sequence joins TRBV7-6 and TRBJ2-7, with 12 positions matching TRBD2. Germline V lookup: CDR1 SGHVS, CDR2 FNYEAQ. The V gene end was trimmed by 1 base and the J gene end by 6 bases; junction bases not matched to a gene: 13. CDR3 length: 18 amino acids. In DNA, the CDR3 is TGTGCCAGCAGCTTAGTGGTGGCTAGCGGGGGGGCGGACCCCGAGCAGTACTTC. Protein product: CASSLVVASGGADPEQYF.

The chain uses TRBV6-6 and TRBJ2-3; 9 bases are shared with TRBD1. This CDR3 is built from 14 residues. Looked up from germline, CDR1 is MNHNY and CDR2 is SVGAGI (reference sequence). Trimming removed 11 bases from V and 5 bases from J; junction bases left unmatched: 11. The CDR3 region is CASHEQGAGDTQYF. The DNA of the CDR3 is TGTGCCTCTCACGAACAGGGGGCGGGAGATACGCAGTATTTT.

The chain has TRBV5-1 and TRBJ2-7, with D maybe TRBD1 (5 bases). The CDR3 extends over 14 amino acids. Germline assignment: CDR1 SGHRS and CDR2 YFSETQ. The V end lost 4 bases, the J end lost 4 bases, and 15 bases lay between the germline ends. CDR3 amino acids: CASSPGPRQYEQYF. In DNA form, the CDR3 reads TGCGCCAGCAGCCCCGGACCGAGACAGTACGAGCAGTACTTC.

A note on this clone: The sample carries other DNA sequences with the same CDR3. The genes are TRBV6-1 and TRBJ2-7, with 7 bases matching TRBD1. Germline CDR1 MNHNS, CDR2 SASEGT. The CDR3 runs 13 residues. V shed 5 bases and J 0 bases; nucleotides not matched to a gene: 1. The CDR3 nucleotides read TGTGCCAGCAGTCACAGGGGCTCCTACGAGCAGTACTTC. Its protein is CASSHRGSYEQYF.

The V gene is TRBV7-9, the J gene TRBJ2-3; possibly TRBD2 for D (5 bases). Trimming took 0 bases from V and 2 from J, leaving 12 bases between them. The CDR3 loop spans 16 amino acids. Germline-derived CDR1 and CDR2 are SEHNR and FQNEAQ (reference sequence). This CDR3 is CASSLAGLDFTDTQYF. CDR3 sequence (DNA): TGTGCCAGCAGCTTAGCAGGATTGGACTTCACAGATACGCAGTATTTT.